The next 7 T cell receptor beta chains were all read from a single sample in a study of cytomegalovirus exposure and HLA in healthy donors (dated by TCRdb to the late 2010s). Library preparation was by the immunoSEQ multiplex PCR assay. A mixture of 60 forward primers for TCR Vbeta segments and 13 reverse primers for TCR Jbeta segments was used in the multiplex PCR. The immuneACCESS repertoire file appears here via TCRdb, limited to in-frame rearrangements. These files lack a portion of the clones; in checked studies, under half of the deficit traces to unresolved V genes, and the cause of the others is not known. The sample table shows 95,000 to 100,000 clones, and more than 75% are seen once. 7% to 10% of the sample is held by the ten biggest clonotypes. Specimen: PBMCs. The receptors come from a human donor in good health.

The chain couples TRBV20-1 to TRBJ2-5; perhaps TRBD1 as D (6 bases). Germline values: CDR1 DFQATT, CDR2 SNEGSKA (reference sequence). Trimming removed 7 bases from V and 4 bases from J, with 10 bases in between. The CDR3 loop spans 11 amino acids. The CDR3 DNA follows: TGCAGTGGAGGCAGGGGAGAGACCCAGTACTTC. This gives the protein CSGGRGETQYF.

The CDR3: CASSPYLLAGDETQYF. In DNA, the CDR3 is TGTGCCAGCTCACCATATCTACTAGCGGGAGATGAGACCCAGTACTTC. The chain uses TRBV18 and TRBJ2-5; 11 bases match TRBD2. The germline V gene encodes CDR1 KGHSH and CDR2 LQKENI. The CDR3 extends over 16 amino acids. The ends lost 2 bases at V and 5 bases at J; junction bases unmatched: 7.

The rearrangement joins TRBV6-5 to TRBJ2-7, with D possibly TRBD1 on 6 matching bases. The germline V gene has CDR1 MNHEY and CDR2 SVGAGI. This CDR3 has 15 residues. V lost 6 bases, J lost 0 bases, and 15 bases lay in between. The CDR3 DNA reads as TGTGCCAGCAGGGAAACAGGGAGAAGCTCCTACGAGCAGTACTTC. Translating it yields CASRETGRSSYEQYF.

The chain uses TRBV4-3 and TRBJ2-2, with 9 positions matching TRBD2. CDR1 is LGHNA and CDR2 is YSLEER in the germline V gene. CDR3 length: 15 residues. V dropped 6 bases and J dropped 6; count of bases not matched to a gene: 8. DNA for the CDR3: TGCGCCAGCAGAACTCTAGCGGGACCGCCCGGGGAGCTGTTTTTT. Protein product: CASRTLAGPPGELFF.

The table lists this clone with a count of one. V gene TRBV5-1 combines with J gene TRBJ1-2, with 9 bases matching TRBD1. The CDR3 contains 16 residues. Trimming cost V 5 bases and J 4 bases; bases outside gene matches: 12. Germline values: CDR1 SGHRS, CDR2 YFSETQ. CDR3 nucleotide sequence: TGCGCCAGCAGGCTGTCCGGGACAGGGAAGCTCTATGGCTACACCTTC. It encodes CASRLSGTGKLYGYTF.

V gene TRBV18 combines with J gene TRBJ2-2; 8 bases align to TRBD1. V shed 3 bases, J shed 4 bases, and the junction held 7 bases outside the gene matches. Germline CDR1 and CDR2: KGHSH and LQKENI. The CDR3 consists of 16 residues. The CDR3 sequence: CASSPLGQGFTGELFF. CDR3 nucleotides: TGTGCCAGCTCACCCCTTGGACAGGGCTTCACCGGGGAGCTGTTTTTT.

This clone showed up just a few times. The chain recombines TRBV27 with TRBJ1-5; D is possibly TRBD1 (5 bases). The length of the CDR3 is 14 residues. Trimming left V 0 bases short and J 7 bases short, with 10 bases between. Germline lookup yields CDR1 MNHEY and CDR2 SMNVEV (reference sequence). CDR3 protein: CASSLSGGGQPQHF. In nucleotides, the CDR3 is TGTGCCAGCAGTTTATCCGGGGGAGGACAGCCCCAGCATTTT.